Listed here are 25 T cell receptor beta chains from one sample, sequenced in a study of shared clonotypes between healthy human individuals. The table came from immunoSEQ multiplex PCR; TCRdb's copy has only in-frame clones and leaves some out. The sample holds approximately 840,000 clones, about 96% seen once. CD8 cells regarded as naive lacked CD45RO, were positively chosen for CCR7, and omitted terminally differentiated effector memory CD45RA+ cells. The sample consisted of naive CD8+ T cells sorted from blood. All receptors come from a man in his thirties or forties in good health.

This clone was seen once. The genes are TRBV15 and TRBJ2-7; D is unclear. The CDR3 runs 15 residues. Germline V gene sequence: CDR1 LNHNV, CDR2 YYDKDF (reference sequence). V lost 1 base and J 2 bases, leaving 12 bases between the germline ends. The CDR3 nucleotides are TGTGCCACCAGCAGAGCCCAAGGAGACCCCTACGAGCAGTACTTC. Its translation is CATSRAQGDPYEQYF.

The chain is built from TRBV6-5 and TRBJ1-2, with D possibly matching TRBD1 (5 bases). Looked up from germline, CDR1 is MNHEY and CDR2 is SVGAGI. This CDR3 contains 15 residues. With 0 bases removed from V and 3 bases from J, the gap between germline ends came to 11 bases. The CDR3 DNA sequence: TGTGCCAGCAGTTACTCACAGGAGGCGGACTATGGCTACACCTTC. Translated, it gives CASSYSQEADYGYTF.

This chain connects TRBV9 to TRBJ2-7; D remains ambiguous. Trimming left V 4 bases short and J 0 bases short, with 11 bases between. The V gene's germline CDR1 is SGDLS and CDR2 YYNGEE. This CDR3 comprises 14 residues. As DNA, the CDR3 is TGTGCCAGCAGCCCAGCACTTCCCTCCTACGAGCAGTACTTC. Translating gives CASSPALPSYEQYF.

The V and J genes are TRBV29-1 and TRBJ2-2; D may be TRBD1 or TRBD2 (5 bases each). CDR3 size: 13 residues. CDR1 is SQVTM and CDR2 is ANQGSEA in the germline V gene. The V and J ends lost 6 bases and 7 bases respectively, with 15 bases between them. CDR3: CSVLGDVRGELFF. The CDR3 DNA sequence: TGCAGCGTCTTGGGGGACGTACGCGGGGAGCTGTTTTTT.

CDR3: CATGQGRQPQHF. The CDR3 nucleotides read TGTGCCACCGGACAGGGGCGGCAGCCCCAGCATTTT. The chain combines TRBV27 with TRBJ1-5; 9 bases are shared with TRBD1. Germline CDR1 reads MNHEY; CDR2 reads SMNVEV (reference sequence). The CDR3 totals 12 residues. The V segment lost 10 bases and the J segment 7 bases; nucleotides outside the gene matches: 5.

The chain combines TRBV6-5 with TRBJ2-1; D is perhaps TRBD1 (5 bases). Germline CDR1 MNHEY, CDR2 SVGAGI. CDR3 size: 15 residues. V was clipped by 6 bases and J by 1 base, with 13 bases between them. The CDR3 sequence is CASRPGLGSYNEQFF. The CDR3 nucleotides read TGTGCCAGCAGACCAGGGCTAGGGTCCTACAATGAGCAGTTCTTC.

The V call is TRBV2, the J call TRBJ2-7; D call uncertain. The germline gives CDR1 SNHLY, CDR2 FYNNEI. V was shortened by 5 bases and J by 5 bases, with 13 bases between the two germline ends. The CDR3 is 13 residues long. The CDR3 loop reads CASSQQNFHEQYF. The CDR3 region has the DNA TGTGCCAGCAGTCAGCAGAATTTCCACGAGCAGTACTTC.

This CDR3 is CASSLAGQGGDEQFF. CDR3 sequence (DNA): TGTGCCAGCAGCTTAGCGGGACAGGGTGGCGATGAGCAGTTCTTC. The chain recombines TRBV13 with TRBJ2-1; 9 bases are shared with TRBD1. The V segment lost 1 base and the J segment 8 bases; nucleotides outside the gene matches: 6. CDR3 size: 15 residues. Germline CDR1 PRHDT, CDR2 FYEKMQ (reference sequence).

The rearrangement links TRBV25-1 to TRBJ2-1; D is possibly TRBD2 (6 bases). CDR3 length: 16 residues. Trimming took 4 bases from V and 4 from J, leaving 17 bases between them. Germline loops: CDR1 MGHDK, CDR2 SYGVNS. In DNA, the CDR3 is TGTGCCAGCAGTGGAGGAGGGAGCAAGGTATACAATGAGCAGTTCTTC. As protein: CASSGGGSKVYNEQFF.

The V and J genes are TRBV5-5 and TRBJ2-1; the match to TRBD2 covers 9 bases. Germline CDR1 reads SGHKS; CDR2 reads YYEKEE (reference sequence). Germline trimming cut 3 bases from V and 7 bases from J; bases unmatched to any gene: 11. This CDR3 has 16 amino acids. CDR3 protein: CASSWELAGLGNEQFF. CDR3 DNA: TGTGCCAGCAGCTGGGAACTAGCGGGCTTGGGGAATGAGCAGTTCTTC.

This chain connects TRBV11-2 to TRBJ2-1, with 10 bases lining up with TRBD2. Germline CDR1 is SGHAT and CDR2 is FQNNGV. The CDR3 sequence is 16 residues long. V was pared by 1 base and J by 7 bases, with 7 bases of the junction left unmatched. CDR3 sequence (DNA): TGTGCCAGCAGCTTAGGCCTTCTAGCGGGAGCAAATGAGCAGTTCTTC. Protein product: CASSLGLLAGANEQFF.

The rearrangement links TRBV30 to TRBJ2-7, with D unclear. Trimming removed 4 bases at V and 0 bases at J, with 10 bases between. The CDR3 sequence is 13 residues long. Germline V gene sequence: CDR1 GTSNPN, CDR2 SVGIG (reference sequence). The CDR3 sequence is CAWKGAFSYEQYF. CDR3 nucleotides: TGTGCCTGGAAGGGTGCCTTCTCCTACGAGCAGTACTTC.

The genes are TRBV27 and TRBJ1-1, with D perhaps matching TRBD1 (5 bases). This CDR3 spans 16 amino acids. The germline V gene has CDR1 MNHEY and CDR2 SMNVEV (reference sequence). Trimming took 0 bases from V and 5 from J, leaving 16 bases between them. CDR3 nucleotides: TGTGCCAGCAGTTTATCCCTTACAGCTCGGGGGACTGAAGCTTTCTTT. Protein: CASSLSLTARGTEAFF.

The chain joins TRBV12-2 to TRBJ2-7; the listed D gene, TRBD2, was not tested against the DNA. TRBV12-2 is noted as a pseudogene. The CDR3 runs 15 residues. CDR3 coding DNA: TGTGCAAGTCGCCCTGTGAGGGCTCGGGTCGACGAGCAGTACTTC. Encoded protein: CASRPVRARVDEQYF.

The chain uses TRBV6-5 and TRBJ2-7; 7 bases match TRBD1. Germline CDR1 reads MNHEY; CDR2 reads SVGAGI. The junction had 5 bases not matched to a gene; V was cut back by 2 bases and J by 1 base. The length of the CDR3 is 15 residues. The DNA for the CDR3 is TGTGCCAGCAGTTACACTTGGGACAGATCCTACGAGCAGTACTTC. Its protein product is CASSYTWDRSYEQYF.

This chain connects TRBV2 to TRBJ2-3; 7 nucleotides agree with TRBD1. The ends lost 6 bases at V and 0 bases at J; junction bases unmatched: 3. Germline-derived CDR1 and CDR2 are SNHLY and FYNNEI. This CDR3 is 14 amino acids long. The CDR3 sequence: CASRPGQSTDTQYF. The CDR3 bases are TGTGCCAGCAGACCGGGACAGAGCACAGATACGCAGTATTTT.

The CDR3 is CASSYIVPGGEQFF. The CDR3 bases are TGTGCCAGCAGCTACATCGTCCCTGGGGGTGAGCAGTTCTTC. This chain connects TRBV14 to TRBJ2-1; D might be TRBD1 or TRBD2, each matching 5 bases. The V end was cut by 5 bases, the J end by 9 bases, with 17 bases between. Germline-derived CDR1 and CDR2 are SGHDN and FVKESK. The length of the CDR3 is 14 residues.

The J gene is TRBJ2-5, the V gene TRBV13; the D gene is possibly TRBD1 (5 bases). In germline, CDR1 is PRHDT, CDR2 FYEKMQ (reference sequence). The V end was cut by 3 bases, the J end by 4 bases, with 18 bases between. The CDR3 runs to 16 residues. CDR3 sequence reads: CASSFSGRDLRETQYF. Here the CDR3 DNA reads TGTGCCAGCAGCTTTTCCGGCAGGGATTTACGAGAGACCCAGTACTTC.

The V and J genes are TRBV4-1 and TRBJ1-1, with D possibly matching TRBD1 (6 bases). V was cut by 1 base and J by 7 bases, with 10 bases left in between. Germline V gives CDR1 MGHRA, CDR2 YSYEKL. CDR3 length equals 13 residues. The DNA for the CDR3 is TGCGCCAGCAGCCAAGCAGGGGCGGTTGAAGCTTTCTTT. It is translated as CASSQAGAVEAFF.

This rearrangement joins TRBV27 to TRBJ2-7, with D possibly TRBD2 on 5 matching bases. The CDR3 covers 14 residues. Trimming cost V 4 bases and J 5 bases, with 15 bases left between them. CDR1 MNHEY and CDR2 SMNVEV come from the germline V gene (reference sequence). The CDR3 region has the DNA TGTGCCAGCAGTTCACGGACTCCGCAAAACGAGCAGTACTTC. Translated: CASSSRTPQNEQYF.

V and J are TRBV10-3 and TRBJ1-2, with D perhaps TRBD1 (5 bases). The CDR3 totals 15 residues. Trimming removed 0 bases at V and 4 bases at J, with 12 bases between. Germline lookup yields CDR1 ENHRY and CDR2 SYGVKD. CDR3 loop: CAISESGGHVYGYTF. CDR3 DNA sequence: TGTGCCATCAGTGAGTCAGGAGGACACGTCTATGGCTACACCTTC.

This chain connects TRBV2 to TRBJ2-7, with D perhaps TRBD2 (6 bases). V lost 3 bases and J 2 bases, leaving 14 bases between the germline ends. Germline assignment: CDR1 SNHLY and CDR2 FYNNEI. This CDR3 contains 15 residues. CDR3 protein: CASSDWGEFPYEQYF. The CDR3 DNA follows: TGTGCCAGCAGTGATTGGGGGGAGTTCCCCTACGAGCAGTACTTC.

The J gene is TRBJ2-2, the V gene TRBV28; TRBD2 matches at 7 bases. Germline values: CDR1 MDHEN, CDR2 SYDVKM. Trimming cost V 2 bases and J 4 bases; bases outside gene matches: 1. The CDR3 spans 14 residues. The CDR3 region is CASSLRGVTGELFF. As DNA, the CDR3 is TGTGCCAGCAGTTTACGGGGGGTCACCGGGGAGCTGTTTTTT.

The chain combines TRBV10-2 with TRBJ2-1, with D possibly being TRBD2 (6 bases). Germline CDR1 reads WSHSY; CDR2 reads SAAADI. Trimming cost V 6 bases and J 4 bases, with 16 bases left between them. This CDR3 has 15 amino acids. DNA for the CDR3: TGCGCCAGCAGCAGCCGGGAGAGGGGTTACAATGAGCAGTTCTTC. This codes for CASSSRERGYNEQFF.

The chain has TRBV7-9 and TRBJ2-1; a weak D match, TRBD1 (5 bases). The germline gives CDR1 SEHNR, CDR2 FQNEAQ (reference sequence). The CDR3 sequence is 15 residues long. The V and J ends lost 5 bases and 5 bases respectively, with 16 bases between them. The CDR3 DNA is TGTGCCAGCAGCCCCTGGGGCTCACCGCACAATGAGCAGTTCTTC. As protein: CASSPWGSPHNEQFF.